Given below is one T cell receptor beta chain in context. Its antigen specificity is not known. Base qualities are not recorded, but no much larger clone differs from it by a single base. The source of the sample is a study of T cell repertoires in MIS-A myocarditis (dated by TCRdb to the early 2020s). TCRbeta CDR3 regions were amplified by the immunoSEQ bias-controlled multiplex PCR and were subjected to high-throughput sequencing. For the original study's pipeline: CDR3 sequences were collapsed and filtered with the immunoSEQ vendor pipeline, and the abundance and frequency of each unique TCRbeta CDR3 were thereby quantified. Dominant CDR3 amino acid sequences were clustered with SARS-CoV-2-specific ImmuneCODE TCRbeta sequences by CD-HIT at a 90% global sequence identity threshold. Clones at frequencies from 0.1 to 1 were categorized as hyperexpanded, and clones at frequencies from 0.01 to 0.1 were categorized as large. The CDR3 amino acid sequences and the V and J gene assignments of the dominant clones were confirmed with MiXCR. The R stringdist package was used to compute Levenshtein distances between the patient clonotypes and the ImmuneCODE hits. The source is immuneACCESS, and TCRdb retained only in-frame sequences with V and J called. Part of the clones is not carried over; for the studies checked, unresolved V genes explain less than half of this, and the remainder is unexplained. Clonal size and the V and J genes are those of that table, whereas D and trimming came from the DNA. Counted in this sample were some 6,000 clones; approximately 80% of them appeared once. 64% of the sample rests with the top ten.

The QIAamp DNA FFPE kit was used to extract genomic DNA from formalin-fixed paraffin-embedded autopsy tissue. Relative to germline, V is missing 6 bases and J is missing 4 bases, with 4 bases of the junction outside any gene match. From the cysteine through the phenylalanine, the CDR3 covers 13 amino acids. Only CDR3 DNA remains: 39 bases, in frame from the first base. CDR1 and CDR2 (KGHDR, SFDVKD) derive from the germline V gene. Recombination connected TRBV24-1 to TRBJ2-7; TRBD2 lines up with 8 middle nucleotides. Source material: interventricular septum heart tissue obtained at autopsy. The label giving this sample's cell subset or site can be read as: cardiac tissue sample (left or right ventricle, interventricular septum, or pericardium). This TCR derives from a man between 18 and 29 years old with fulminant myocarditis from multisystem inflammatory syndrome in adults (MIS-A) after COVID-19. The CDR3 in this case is CATSSASGYEQYF. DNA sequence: TGTGCCACCAGTAGCGCTAGCGGGTACGAGCAGTACTTC.